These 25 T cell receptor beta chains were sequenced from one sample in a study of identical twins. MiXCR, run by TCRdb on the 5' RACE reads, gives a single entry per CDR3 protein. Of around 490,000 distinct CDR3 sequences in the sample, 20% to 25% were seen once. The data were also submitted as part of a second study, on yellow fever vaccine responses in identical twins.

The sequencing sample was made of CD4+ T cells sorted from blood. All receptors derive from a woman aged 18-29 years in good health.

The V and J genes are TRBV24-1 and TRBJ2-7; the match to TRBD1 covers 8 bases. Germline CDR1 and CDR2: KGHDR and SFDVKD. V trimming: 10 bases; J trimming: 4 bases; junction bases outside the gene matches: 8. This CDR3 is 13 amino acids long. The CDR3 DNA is TGTGCCACTCAGGGGGCAAGGTCTTACGAGCAGTACTTC. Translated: CATQGARSYEQYF.

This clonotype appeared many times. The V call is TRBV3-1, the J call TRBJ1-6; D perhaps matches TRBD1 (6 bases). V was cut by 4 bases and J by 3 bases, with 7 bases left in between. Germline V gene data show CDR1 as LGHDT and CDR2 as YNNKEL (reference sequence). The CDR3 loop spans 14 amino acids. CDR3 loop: CASSPGDYNSPLHF. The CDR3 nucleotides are TGTGCCAGCAGCCCAGGGGACTATAATTCACCCCTCCACTTT.

Here the CDR3 DNA reads TGCAGTGCACTTAGCCCCGGGACAGCACTACAAGAGACCCAGTACTTC. This gives the protein CSALSPGTALQETQYF. The rearrangement uses TRBV20-1 and TRBJ2-5, with TRBD1 matching over 7 bases. CDR1 DFQATT and CDR2 SNEGSKA come from the germline V gene (reference sequence). V was pared by 6 bases and J by 2 bases, with 15 bases of the junction left unmatched. CDR3 length equals 16 residues.

In DNA, the CDR3 is TGTGCCTCCGGACAGGGGGCAACCGGGGAGCTGTTTTTT. Its protein is CASGQGATGELFF. The V and J genes are TRBV10-3 and TRBJ2-2, with 11 nucleotides matching TRBD1. This CDR3 comprises 13 residues. From germline, CDR1 is ENHRY and CDR2 SYGVKD. Trimming at V came to 11 bases and at J to 5 bases, leaving 4 bases not matched to a gene.

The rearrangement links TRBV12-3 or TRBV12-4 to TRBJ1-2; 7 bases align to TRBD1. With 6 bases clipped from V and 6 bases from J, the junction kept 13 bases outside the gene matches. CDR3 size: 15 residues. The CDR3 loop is CASSLRQGGMNGYTF. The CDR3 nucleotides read TGTGCCAGCAGCCTACGGCAGGGGGGTATGAATGGCTACACCTTC.

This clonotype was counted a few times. DNA for the CDR3: TGCAGTGCTAGAGATATAGCCAGGCCCACCTACGAGCAGTACGTC. The encoded protein is CSARDIARPTYEQYV. The chain employs TRBV20-1 and TRBJ2-7; D is uncertain. Looked up from germline, CDR1 is DFQATT and CDR2 is SNEGSKA (reference sequence). V gave up 0 bases and J gave up 2 bases, with 14 bases separating them. This CDR3 contains 15 residues.

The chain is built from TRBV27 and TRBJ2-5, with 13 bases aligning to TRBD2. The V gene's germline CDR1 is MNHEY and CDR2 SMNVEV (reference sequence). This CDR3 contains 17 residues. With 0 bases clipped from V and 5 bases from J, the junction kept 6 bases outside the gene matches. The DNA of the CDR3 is TGTGCCAGCAGTTTATCGGCAGGGACTAGCGGGGTCGAGACCCAGTACTTC. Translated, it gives CASSLSAGTSGVETQYF.

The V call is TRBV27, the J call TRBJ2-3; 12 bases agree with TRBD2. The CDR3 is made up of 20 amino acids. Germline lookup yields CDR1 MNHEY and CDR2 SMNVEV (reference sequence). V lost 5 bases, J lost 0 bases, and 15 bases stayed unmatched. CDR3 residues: CASSPRTSGTGPVSTDTQYF. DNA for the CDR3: TGTGCCAGCAGTCCTAGGACTAGCGGGACGGGGCCGGTCAGCACAGATACGCAGTATTTT.

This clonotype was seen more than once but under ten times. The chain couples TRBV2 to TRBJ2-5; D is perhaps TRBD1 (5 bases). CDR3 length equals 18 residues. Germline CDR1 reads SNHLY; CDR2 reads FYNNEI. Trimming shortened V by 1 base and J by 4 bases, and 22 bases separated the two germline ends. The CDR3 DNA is TGTGCCAGCAGTGAAGGACAGACACCTGGGTTAGCTCGAGAGACCCAGTACTTC. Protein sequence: CASSEGQTPGLARETQYF.

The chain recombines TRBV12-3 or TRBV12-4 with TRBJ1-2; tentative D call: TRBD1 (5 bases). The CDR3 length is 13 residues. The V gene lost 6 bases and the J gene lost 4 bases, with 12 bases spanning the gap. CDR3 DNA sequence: TGTGCCAGCAGCAGGGACGTCGGCTATGGCTACACCTTC. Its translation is CASSRDVGYGYTF.

The CDR3 is CASSSGLGQHLNTEAFF. The CDR3 DNA follows: TGTGCCAGCAGCTCCGGGCTGGGACAGCACCTGAACACTGAAGCTTTCTTT. V and J are TRBV7-9 and TRBJ1-1, with TRBD1 identical over 7 bases. This CDR3 has 17 amino acids. Germline CDR1 reads SEHNR; CDR2 reads FQNEAQ (reference sequence). The ends lost 4 bases at V and 0 bases at J; junction bases unmatched: 11.

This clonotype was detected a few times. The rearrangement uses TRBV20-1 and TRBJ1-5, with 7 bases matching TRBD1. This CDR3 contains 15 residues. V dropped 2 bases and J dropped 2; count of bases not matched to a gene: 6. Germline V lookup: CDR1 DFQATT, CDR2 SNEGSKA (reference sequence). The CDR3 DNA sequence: TGCAGTGCTAGAACAGGGGACGTTGGCAATCAGCCCCAGCATTTT. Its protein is CSARTGDVGNQPQHF.

DNA for the CDR3: TGTGCCAGTAGTACCCCCCTAGCGGGAGTAGATACGCAGTATTTT. Protein product: CASSTPLAGVDTQYF. This chain uses TRBV19 with TRBJ2-3; 10 nucleotides match TRBD2. Trimming at V came to 4 bases and at J to 5 bases, leaving 6 bases not matched to a gene. The CDR3 runs 15 residues. Per the germline V gene, CDR1 is LNHDA and CDR2 is SQIVND (reference sequence).

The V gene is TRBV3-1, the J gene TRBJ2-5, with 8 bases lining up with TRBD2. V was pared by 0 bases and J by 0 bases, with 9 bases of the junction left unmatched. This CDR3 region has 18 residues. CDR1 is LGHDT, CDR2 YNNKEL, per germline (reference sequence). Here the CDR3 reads CASSQDERGLLYQETQYF. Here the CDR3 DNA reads TGTGCCAGCAGCCAAGACGAGCGGGGGCTACTATACCAAGAGACCCAGTACTTC.

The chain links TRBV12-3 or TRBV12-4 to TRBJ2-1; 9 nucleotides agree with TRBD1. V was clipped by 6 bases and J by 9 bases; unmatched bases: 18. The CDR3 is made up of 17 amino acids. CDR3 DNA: TGTGCCAGCAGCGCGTCCCCACAGGGGGCCTCGAGTGGTGAGCAGTTCTTC. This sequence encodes CASSASPQGASSGEQFF.

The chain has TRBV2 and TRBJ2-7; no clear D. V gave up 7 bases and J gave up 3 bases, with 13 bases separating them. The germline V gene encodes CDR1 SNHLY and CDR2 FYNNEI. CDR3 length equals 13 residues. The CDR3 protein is CASTSGRVYEQYV. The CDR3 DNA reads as TGTGCCAGCACCTCCGGCCGGGTCTACGAGCAGTACGTC.

This chain's CDR3 is CASSPGERRRYEQYV. The CDR3 bases are TGTGCCAGCAGCCCTGGGGAGAGACGAAGGTACGAGCAGTACGTC. V and J are TRBV5-6 and TRBJ2-7; D is perhaps TRBD2 (5 bases). The V end lost 4 bases, the J end lost 4 bases, and 18 bases lay between the germline ends. The CDR3 length is 15 residues. CDR1 is SGHDT and CDR2 is YYEEEE in the germline V gene.

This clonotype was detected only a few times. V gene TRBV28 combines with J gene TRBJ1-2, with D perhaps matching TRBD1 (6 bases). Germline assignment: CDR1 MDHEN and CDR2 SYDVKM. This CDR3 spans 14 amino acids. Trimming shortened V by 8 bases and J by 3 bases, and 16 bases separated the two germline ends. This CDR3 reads CASGPKGVHYGYTF. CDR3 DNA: TGTGCCAGCGGCCCTAAGGGGGTGCACTATGGCTACACCTTC.

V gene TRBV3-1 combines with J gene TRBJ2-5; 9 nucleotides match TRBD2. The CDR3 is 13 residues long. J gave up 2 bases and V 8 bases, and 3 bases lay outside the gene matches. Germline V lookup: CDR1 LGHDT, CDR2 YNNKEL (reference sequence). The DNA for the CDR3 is TGTGCCAGCCGGCGGGGGGGACAAGAGACCCAGTACTTC. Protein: CASRRGGQETQYF.

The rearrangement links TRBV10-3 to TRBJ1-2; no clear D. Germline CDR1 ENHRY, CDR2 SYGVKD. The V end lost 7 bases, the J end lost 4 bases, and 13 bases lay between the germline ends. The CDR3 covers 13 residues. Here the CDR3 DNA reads TGTGCCATCACGTCGGGAGTTACCTATGGCTACACCTTC. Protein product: CAITSGVTYGYTF.

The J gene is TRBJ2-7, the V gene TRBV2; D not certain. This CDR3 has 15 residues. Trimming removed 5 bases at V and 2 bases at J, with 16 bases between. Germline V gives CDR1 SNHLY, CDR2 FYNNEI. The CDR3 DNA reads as TGTGCCAGCAGTATAGATATTGCAGGCGCCTACGAGCAGTACGTC. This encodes CASSIDIAGAYEQYV.

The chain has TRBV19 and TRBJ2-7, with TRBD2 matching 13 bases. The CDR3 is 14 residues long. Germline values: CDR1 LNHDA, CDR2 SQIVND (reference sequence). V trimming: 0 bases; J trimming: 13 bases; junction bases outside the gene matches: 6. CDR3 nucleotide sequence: TGTGCCAGTAGTATAGAAGGGACTAGCGGGGTGTTTTACTTC. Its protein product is CASSIEGTSGVFYF.

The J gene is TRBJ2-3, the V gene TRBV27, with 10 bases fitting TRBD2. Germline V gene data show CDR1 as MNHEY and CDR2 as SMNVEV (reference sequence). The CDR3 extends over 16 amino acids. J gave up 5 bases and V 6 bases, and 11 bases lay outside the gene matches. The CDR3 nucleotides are TGTGCCAGCAGCCAGGGGACTAGCGTTCCCGGAGATACGCAGTATTTT. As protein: CASSQGTSVPGDTQYF.

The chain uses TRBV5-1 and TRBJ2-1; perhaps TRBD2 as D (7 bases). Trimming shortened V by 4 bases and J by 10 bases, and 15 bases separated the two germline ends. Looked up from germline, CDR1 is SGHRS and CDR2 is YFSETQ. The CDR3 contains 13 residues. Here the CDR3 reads CASSGGGAEEQFF. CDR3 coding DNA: TGCGCCAGCAGCGGGGGGGGGGCGGAGGAGCAGTTCTTC.

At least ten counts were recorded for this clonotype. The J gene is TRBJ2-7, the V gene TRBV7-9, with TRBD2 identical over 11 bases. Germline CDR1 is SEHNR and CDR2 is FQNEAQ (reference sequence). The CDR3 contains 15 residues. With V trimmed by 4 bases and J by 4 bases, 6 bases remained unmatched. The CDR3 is CASSSGLAGGYEQYF. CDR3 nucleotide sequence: TGTGCCAGCAGCTCCGGGCTAGCGGGAGGTTACGAGCAGTACTTC.